A single sample gave rise to the 17 T cell receptor beta chains below, sequenced in a study of T cells after yellow fever vaccination. TCRdb re-analysed the 5' RACE reads in MiXCR, keeping a single row per CDR3 protein. The sample has some 350,000 distinct CDR3 sequences, 8.7% seen once. This specimen consisted of PBMCs, obtained on the day of the first yellow fever vaccination. The receptors come from a man between 18 and 29 years old who received the YFV17D yellow fever vaccine.

This chain uses TRBV11-2 with TRBJ1-5; maybe TRBD1 (5 bases). The CDR3 totals 14 residues. Germline loops: CDR1 SGHAT, CDR2 FQNNGV. Trimming cost V 1 base and J 4 bases, with 8 bases left between them. The DNA of the CDR3 is TGTGCCAGCAGCTTAGGGACATTTAATCAGCCCCAGCATTTT. Translating it yields CASSLGTFNQPQHF.

The sample holds a few counts of this clonotype. The chain has TRBV7-2 and TRBJ2-1; tentative D call: TRBD1 (5 bases). Germline values: CDR1 SGHTA, CDR2 FQGNSA. This CDR3 is built from 14 residues. Trimming removed 5 bases from V and 2 bases from J, with 10 bases in between. CDR3 coding DNA: TGTGCCAGCAGCCAAGGGGCAGCCTACAATGAGCAGTTCTTC. The encoded protein is CASSQGAAYNEQFF.

This clonotype has more than one count but fewer than ten. The chain recombines TRBV5-1 with TRBJ1-1; D may be TRBD1 (6 bases). The CDR3 totals 16 residues. The ends were cut back, 3 bases at V and 4 bases at J, with 19 bases in the middle. The germline CDR1 and CDR2 sequences are SGHRS and YFSETQ. In DNA, the CDR3 is TGCGCCAGCAGCTGGCGACAGGACCTCCCCGTCACTGAAGCTTTCTTT. This codes for CASSWRQDLPVTEAFF.

The chain couples TRBV13 to TRBJ2-5, with 12 bases identical to TRBD2. CDR1 and CDR2 (germline): PRHDT, FYEKMQ (reference sequence). The CDR3 loop spans 18 amino acids. Trimming cost V 5 bases and J 3 bases; bases outside gene matches: 13. In nucleotides, the CDR3 is TGTGCCAGCAGCCCTCCGCTTGCTAGCGGGGGGGCCGAAGAGACCCAGTACTTC. This sequence encodes CASSPPLASGGAEETQYF.

This clonotype came up a few times. V is TRBV20-1 and J is TRBJ2-1; 9 bases line up with TRBD1. CDR1 is DFQATT and CDR2 is SNEGSKA in the germline V gene (reference sequence). This CDR3 is built from 16 residues. V shed 6 bases and J 6 bases; nucleotides not matched to a gene: 15. The CDR3 loop reads CSAPSPGQGTVNEQFF. CDR3 nucleotide sequence: TGCAGTGCCCCTAGTCCGGGACAGGGCACTGTCAATGAGCAGTTCTTC.

This clonotype appeared a few times. V is TRBV6-6 and J is TRBJ1-2, with D hard to call. Trimming shortened V by 6 bases and J by 4 bases, and 12 bases separated the two germline ends. Germline CDR1 is MNHNY and CDR2 is SVGAGI (reference sequence). The CDR3 consists of 13 residues. CDR3 sequence: CASSPERFYGYTF. CDR3 DNA: TGTGCCAGCAGCCCTGAACGGTTCTATGGCTACACCTTC.

The CDR3 here is CASSPWTGGDSYEQYF. In DNA, the CDR3 is TGTGCCAGCAGCCCTTGGACAGGGGGGGACTCCTACGAGCAGTACTTC. V usage is TRBV9 and J usage is TRBJ2-7; TRBD1 aligns across 10 bases. This CDR3 has 16 amino acids. V gave up 4 bases and J gave up 0 bases; unmatched junction bases: 7. The V gene's germline CDR1 is SGDLS and CDR2 YYNGEE.

The CDR3: CASSTTRGALAGNNEQFF. CDR3 nucleotide sequence: TGTGCCAGCAGCACAACCCGGGGGGCACTAGCCGGTAACAATGAGCAGTTCTTC. The V and J genes are TRBV11-1 and TRBJ2-1; a weak D match, TRBD2 (7 bases). The germline V gene encodes CDR1 SGHAT and CDR2 FQDESV (reference sequence). CDR3 size: 18 residues. V was trimmed by 5 bases and J by 5 bases, leaving 25 bases between them. Together with reference TRBV11-1 and TRBJ2-1, the CDR3 gives the full variable domain: EAEVAQSPRYKITEKSQAVAFWCDPISGHATLYWYRQILGQGPELLVQFQDESVVDDSQLPKDRFSAERLKGVDSTLKIQPAELGDSAMYLCASSTTRGALAGNNEQFFGPGTRLTVL.

The chain carries TRBV4-3 and TRBJ2-3; D ambiguous. CDR1 is LGHNA and CDR2 is YSLEER in the germline V gene. This CDR3 comprises 16 residues. V shed 0 bases and J shed 6 bases, with 16 bases lying between them. DNA for the CDR3: TGCGCCAGCAGCCAAGAAGGTTCGGGTATTCTGGATACGCAGTATTTT. This gives the protein CASSQEGSGILDTQYF.

This clonotype was seen at least ten times. This chain links TRBV7-2 with TRBJ1-5; perhaps TRBD1 as D (6 bases). V shed 5 bases and J shed 0 bases, with 8 bases lying between them. The CDR3 totals 14 residues. Germline V CDR1 and CDR2: SGHTA, FQGNSA. CDR3 DNA: TGTGCCAGCAGCCAACAGGGTAGCAATCAGCCCCAGCATTTT. Translated: CASSQQGSNQPQHF.

The chain links TRBV6-2 or TRBV6-3 to TRBJ1-5; 10 nucleotides match TRBD1. The CDR3 sequence is 17 residues long. J was trimmed by 2 bases and V by 2 bases; bases with no gene match: 6. Germline lookup yields CDR1 MNHEY and CDR2 SVGEGT. The CDR3 spells CASSYPDRGPGNQPQHF. The CDR3 nucleotides are TGTGCCAGCAGTTACCCTGACAGGGGGCCCGGCAATCAGCCCCAGCATTTT.

This clonotype was recorded many times. The genes are TRBV24-1 and TRBJ2-1; D may be TRBD2 (6 bases). V lost 6 bases and J lost 1, with 15 bases in between. Germline V gives CDR1 KGHDR, CDR2 SFDVKD. This CDR3 comprises 16 residues. The CDR3 bases are TGTGCCACCAGTCCCCCCCGGGCGGGGTCCTACAATGAGCAGTTCTTC. Its translation is CATSPPRAGSYNEQFF.

This clonotype was observed many times. V gene TRBV20-1 combines with J gene TRBJ1-4; tentatively, D is TRBD1 (5 bases). Germline V lookup: CDR1 DFQATT, CDR2 SNEGSKA (reference sequence). There are 13 residues in the CDR3. V was shortened by 6 bases and J by 0 bases, with 8 bases between the two germline ends. CDR3 protein: CSALGPTNEKLFF. The CDR3 DNA reads TGCAGTGCCTTGGGACCAACTAATGAAAAACTGTTTTTT.

This clonotype was detected many times. V gene TRBV4-3 combines with J gene TRBJ2-2, with TRBD1 matching 8 bases. CDR1 and CDR2 from the germline V gene are LGHNA and YSLEER. With V trimmed by 4 bases and J by 4 bases, 2 bases remained unmatched. CDR3 length: 14 residues. DNA for the CDR3: TGCGCCAGCAGCCGTACAGGGGGCACCGGGGAGCTGTTTTTT. Protein product: CASSRTGGTGELFF.

This chain joins TRBV7-9 and TRBJ2-3, with D perhaps TRBD2 (5 bases). Germline CDR1 is SEHNR and CDR2 is FQNEAQ (reference sequence). The CDR3 is made up of 16 amino acids. The V gene lost 0 bases and the J gene lost 0 bases, with 10 bases spanning the gap. For the CDR3, the DNA is TGTGCCAGCAGCTTAGCCCGGGGATCTAGCACAGATACGCAGTATTTT. Protein sequence: CASSLARGSSTDTQYF.

This rearrangement joins TRBV3-1 to TRBJ1-1; D not certain. The CDR3 is 13 amino acids. Per germline, CDR1 LGHDT and CDR2 YNNKEL (reference sequence). With 1 base removed from V and 4 bases from J, the gap between germline ends came to 7 bases. DNA for the CDR3: TGTGCCAGCAGCCAAGCAACAGCCACTGAAGCTTTCTTT. It encodes CASSQATATEAFF.

This chain joins TRBV15 and TRBJ2-3, with D uncertain. The V gene's germline CDR1 is LNHNV and CDR2 YYDKDF (reference sequence). This CDR3 spans 11 amino acids. The V end was cut by 6 bases, the J end by 5 bases, with 6 bases between. In nucleotides, the CDR3 is TGTGCCACCAGGGAAAGAGATACGCAGTATTTT. Translated: CATRERDTQYF.